This is a list of T cell receptor beta chains from one sample in a study of T cells after posttransplantation cyclophosphamide. The repertoire was sequenced with immunoSEQ multiplex PCR; TCRdb's copy has only in-frame clones and lacks some. The sample is made up of approximately 25,000 clones, none counted only once. The sequences come from PBMCs, collected after allogeneic stem cell transplant with posttransplant cyclophosphamide. The receptors stem from a male patient aged 18-29 years who received an allogeneic stem cell transplant from a related donor, was CMV-positive, and had no GVHD. The graft donor may account for some of the T cells. Both conserved end residues are part of each CDR3. D genes are given only for firm matches. Rows may omit the clone size; those that give it use once, few, many or a size class.

abundance	v_gene	d_gene	j_gene	CDR3nt	CDR3aa
many	TRBV7-3	.	TRBJ2-1	TGTGCCAGCAGCTTAAGTCCAGGTTACAATGAGCAGTTCTTC	CASSLSPGYNEQFF
many	TRBV5-1	TRBD2	TRBJ2-1	TGCGCCAGCAGCTTGGTGGGGACTAGCGGGGACCTCTACAATGAGCAGTTCTTC	CASSLVGTSGDLYNEQFF
many	TRBV13	TRBD1	TRBJ1-2	TGTGCCAGCAGCTCGGGGGACAGGGCTAACTATGGCTACACCTTC	CASSSGDRANYGYTF
many	TRBV27	TRBD1	TRBJ2-2	TGTGCCAGCAGACAGGGGGCATACACCGGGGAGCTGTTTTTT	CASRQGAYTGELFF
.	TRBV7-2	.	TRBJ1-2	TGTGCCAGCAGCTTAGCACCGGGAGGAAAAAACTATGGCTACACCTTC	CASSLAPGGKNYGYTF
.	TRBV18	.	TRBJ2-6	TGTGCCAGCTCACCTCAGGGAACTGGGGCCAACGTCCTGACTTTC	CASSPQGTGANVLTF
many	TRBV4-1	.	TRBJ1-2	TGCGCCAGCAGCCAACCCCTGGGGGGTATGGCTGGCTACACCTTC	CASSQPLGGMAGYTF
many	TRBV28	TRBD2	TRBJ2-1	TGTGCCAGCAGTTCCCTCCGGGAGCGGGGGAGCGACGAGCAGTTCTTC	CASSSLRERGSDEQFF
many	TRBV5-4	TRBD2	TRBJ2-5	TGTGCCAGCAGCTTGGGAGCGGGGGAGGAGACCCAGTACTTC	CASSLGAGEETQYF
many	TRBV27	.	TRBJ1-5	TGTGCCAGCAGTTTTTCTATGCAGGGTCATCAGCCCCAGCATTTT	CASSFSMQGHQPQHF
.	TRBV6-5	TRBD1	TRBJ1-2	TGTGCCAGCAGCCAGACAGGGGGCGATGGCTACACCTTC	CASSQTGGDGYTF
many	TRBV19	.	TRBJ1-2	TGTGCCAGTAGTATGACCATGGACAGCTTGGGTGGCTACACCTTC	CASSMTMDSLGGYTF
many	TRBV11-2	TRBD2	TRBJ2-3	TGTGCCAGCAGCTCCACTAGCGGGGGGGCAGCAGATACGCAGTATTTT	CASSSTSGGAADTQYF
many	TRBV20-1	.	TRBJ2-7	TGCAGTGCTAGAGTTGTCAACGAGCAGTACTTC	CSARVVNEQYF
many	TRBV5-6	.	TRBJ2-5	TGTGCCAGCAGCTTTAGTGAGACCCAGTACTTC	CASSFSETQYF
many	TRBV5-1	TRBD1	TRBJ2-7	TGCGCCAGCAGCTTGGATCGGGACAGCTACGAGCAGTACTTC	CASSLDRDSYEQYF
many	TRBV30	.	TRBJ1-1	TGTGCCAGAGGGTCAGGAGGGAACACTGAAGCTTTCTTT	CARGSGGNTEAFF